These 3 T cell receptor beta chains share one sample of origin, sequenced in a study of blood T cells in healthy people across ages. With a J-beta primer mix and a sample-barcoded 5' primer, a second PCR ran about 7 to 12 cycles. TCRdb analysed the 5' RACE reads with MiXCR anew, one entry per CDR3 protein. This table has approximately 780,000 distinct CDR3 sequences, roughly 25% appearing once. The data were also submitted as part of a second study, on T cells of mothers and their children.

The sample was blood. The receptors were gathered from a boy under 18 in good health.

This clonotype was counted between two and nine times. The chain combines TRBV5-5 with TRBJ1-5; D gene ambiguous. The CDR3 has 15 residues. V was clipped by 3 bases and J by 0 bases, with 10 bases between them. The germline V gene encodes CDR1 SGHKS and CDR2 YYEKEE (reference sequence). In nucleotides, the CDR3 is TGTGCCAGCAGCTCTGACCCAAATAGCAATCAGCCCCAGCATTTT. Protein product: CASSSDPNSNQPQHF. Together with reference TRBV5-5 and TRBJ1-5, the CDR3 gives the full variable domain: DAGVTQSPTHLIKTRGQQVTLRCSPISGHKSVSWYQQVLGQGPQFIFQYYEKEERGRGNFPDRFSARQFPNYSSELNVNALLLGDSALYLCASSSDPNSNQPQHFGDGTRLSIL.

This clonotype was seen a few times. The rearrangement uses TRBV6-4 and TRBJ2-3; tentatively, D is TRBD1 or TRBD2 (5 bases each). The germline V gene encodes CDR1 MRHNA and CDR2 SNTAGT. The ends were cut back, 4 bases at V and 1 base at J, with 12 bases in the middle. The CDR3 contains 15 residues. CDR3 residues: CASSVGGHRTDTQYF. CDR3 DNA: TGTGCCAGCAGTGTTGGGGGTCACCGCACAGATACGCAGTATTTT.

V gene TRBV24-1 combines with J gene TRBJ2-1; TRBD1 matches at 10 bases. The end of the DNA fits TRBJ2-5 better, so the J call may be wrong. The CDR3 has 16 residues. Germline-derived CDR1 and CDR2 are KGHDR and SFDVKD. The CDR3 region has the DNA TGTGCCACCAGTGACGCCGGGACAGGGGTCGGCGAGACCCAGTACTTC. This gives the protein CATSDAGTGVGETQYF.